These 26 T cell receptor beta chains were sequenced from one sample in a study of T cells in narcolepsy. Sequencing used immunoSEQ multiplex PCR; TCRdb keeps in-frame clones, though not all of them. The sample holds just over 20,000 clones, about 90% seen once. Sequenced sample: CD45RA- memory CD4+ T cells from PBMCs. The receptors derive from a human donor with narcolepsy.

This sequence joins TRBV19 and TRBJ1-2; D perhaps matches TRBD1 (5 bases). V was trimmed by 3 bases and J by 7 bases, leaving 12 bases between them. This CDR3 has 13 residues. Germline V CDR1 and CDR2: LNHDA, SQIVND (reference sequence). This CDR3 reads CASSIQGGFGYTF. In nucleotides, the CDR3 is TGTGCCAGTAGTATTCAGGGTGGATTTGGCTACACCTTC. Drawing the rest from reference TRBV19 and TRBJ1-2, the complete variable domain is DGGITQSPKYLFRKEGQNVTLSCEQNLNHDAMYWYRQDPGQGLRLIYYSQIVNDFQKGDIAEGYSVSREKKESFPLTVTSAQKNPTAFYLCASSIQGGFGYTFGSGTRLTVV.

The rearrangement joins TRBV28 to TRBJ2-4, with 7 bases that match TRBD1. Germline assignment: CDR1 MDHEN and CDR2 SYDVKM. V shed 3 bases and J 5 bases; nucleotides not matched to a gene: 10. CDR3 size: 16 residues. The CDR3 spells CASSLGLKGTENIQYF. CDR3 coding DNA: TGTGCCAGCAGTTTGGGGTTGAAGGGGACAGAAAACATTCAGTACTTC.

V gene TRBV7-2 combines with J gene TRBJ1-1, with TRBD1 matching over 8 bases. The CDR3 is 17 amino acids. Germline V gives CDR1 SGHTA, CDR2 FQGNSA. V lost 1 base to trimming and J lost 5 bases; unmatched junction nucleotides: 12. The CDR3 loop reads CASSLEGRQGRRTEAFF. CDR3 in DNA: TGTGCCAGCAGCTTAGAGGGCCGACAGGGGCGAAGGACTGAAGCTTTCTTT.

This clone was seen just once. This chain links TRBV10-3 with TRBJ1-4; 10 positions agree with TRBD1. The CDR3 runs to 14 residues. CDR1 is ENHRY, CDR2 SYGVKD, per germline. V lost 4 bases and J lost 6; bases outside the gene matches: 2. Here the CDR3 DNA reads TGTGCCATCAGTGGGGACAGGGGTGATGAAAAACTGTTTTTT. Translation gives CAISGDRGDEKLFF.

The chain uses TRBV6-5 and TRBJ1-2; tentatively, D is TRBD1 (6 bases). This CDR3 is 16 amino acids long. In germline, CDR1 is MNHEY, CDR2 SVGAGI. Trimming removed 4 bases at V and 5 bases at J, with 20 bases between. The CDR3: CASSSLRDKSRYGYTF. Written as DNA, the CDR3 is TGTGCCAGCAGTTCCCTGAGGGACAAGTCGAGATATGGCTACACCTTC.

The rearrangement links TRBV6-5 to TRBJ1-1; D ambiguous. Germline V CDR1 and CDR2: MNHEY, SVGAGI. The V end was cut by 6 bases, the J end by 11 bases, with 19 bases between. CDR3 length: 13 amino acids. This CDR3 reads CASSLAADSGAFF. CDR3 DNA sequence: TGTGCCAGCAGCCTCGCGGCGGACTCTGGGGCTTTCTTT.

The chain employs TRBV7-2 and TRBJ2-5; 9 bases align to TRBD1. Germline V gives CDR1 SGHTA, CDR2 FQGNSA. The CDR3 has 16 residues. With 1 base clipped from V and 5 bases from J, the junction kept 8 bases outside the gene matches. CDR3 DNA sequence: TGTGCCAGCAGCTTAGGCTTACAGGGGGCGGGGGAGACCCAGTACTTC. Residues: CASSLGLQGAGETQYF. Based on the CDR3 plus reference TRBV7-2 and TRBJ2-5, the full variable domain is GAGVSQSPSNKVTEKGKDVELRCDPISGHTALYWYRQSLGQGLEFLIYFQGNSAPDKSGLPSDRFSAERTGGSVSTLTIQRTQQEDSAVYLCASSLGLQGAGETQYFGPGTRLLVL.

The DNA of the CDR3 is TGTGCCAGCTGGCCCAGGGGAAAGGAGTCCGAGCAGTACTTC. This gives the protein CASWPRGKESEQYF. The chain carries TRBV6-5 and TRBJ2-7; D is perhaps TRBD1 (6 bases). Looked up from germline, CDR1 is MNHEY and CDR2 is SVGAGI. The CDR3 is 14 residues long. Trimming took off 8 bases at V and 6 bases at J, with 20 bases between the two ends.

The chain combines TRBV10-3 with TRBJ1-6; D gene uncertain. V was pared by 8 bases and J by 0 bases, with 5 bases between. CDR3 length: 13 residues. Germline CDR1 and CDR2: ENHRY and SYGVKD. The CDR3 loop reads CAIRDSYNSPLHF. The CDR3 coding sequence is TGTGCCATCCGGGACTCCTATAATTCACCCCTCCACTTT.

This chain connects TRBV5-1 to TRBJ2-5; possibly TRBD1 or TRBD2 for D (5 bases each). Trimming removed 2 bases from V and 3 bases from J, with 8 bases in between. The length of the CDR3 is 13 residues. CDR1 and CDR2 (germline): SGHRS, YFSETQ. CDR3 in amino acids: CASSFGAEETQYF. CDR3 sequence (DNA): TGCGCCAGCAGCTTCGGGGCTGAAGAGACCCAGTACTTC.

The chain carries TRBV30 and TRBJ1-2; no definite D call. The CDR3 loop spans 12 amino acids. In germline, CDR1 is GTSNPN, CDR2 SVGIG (reference sequence). The germline V and J ends were trimmed by 2 bases and 8 bases, with 12 bases remaining between them. The CDR3 DNA follows: TGTGCCTGGAGTAAGCGCCTGGAAGGCTACACCTTC. As protein: CAWSKRLEGYTF.

The chain combines TRBV4-1 with TRBJ2-1; 7 nucleotides align to TRBD2. Germline CDR1 is MGHRA and CDR2 is YSYEKL. V trimming: 5 bases; J trimming: 3 bases; junction bases outside the gene matches: 4. The CDR3 has 14 amino acids. CDR3 residues: CASSSERDYNEQFF. The CDR3 DNA reads as TGCGCCAGCAGCTCTGAGCGGGACTACAATGAGCAGTTCTTC.

To note about this clone: A read error may account for a junction end that differs from germline. This CDR3 is CASSLEDPSGVF. As DNA, the CDR3 is TGTGCCAGCAGCTTAGAGGACCCCTCAGGGGTCTTC. The chain employs TRBV7-9 and TRBJ2-1; D might be TRBD1 (6 bases). CDR1 SEHNR and CDR2 FQNEAQ come from the germline V gene (reference sequence). There are 12 residues in the CDR3.

The V gene is TRBV4-1, the J gene TRBJ2-1; D perhaps matches TRBD2 (5 bases). CDR3 length: 16 amino acids. Germline V CDR1 and CDR2: MGHRA, YSYEKL. Trimming took off 3 bases at V and 0 bases at J, with 12 bases between the two ends. The CDR3 coding sequence is TGCGCCAGCAGCCAGATTGGACTTCTCTCCTACAATGAGCAGTTCTTC. The encoded protein is CASSQIGLLSYNEQFF.

The chain is built from TRBV27 and TRBJ2-1, with TRBD2 matching 12 bases. The trim removed 2 bases at V and 8 bases at J, leaving 4 bases unmatched. The CDR3 has 15 amino acids. Germline V lookup: CDR1 MNHEY, CDR2 SMNVEV (reference sequence). The CDR3 sequence is CASSLKLAGGYEQFF. The CDR3, as DNA: TGTGCCAGCAGTTTAAAACTAGCGGGAGGTTATGAGCAGTTCTTC.

The chain combines TRBV19 with TRBJ2-7, with D uncertain. The CDR3 is made up of 16 amino acids. Germline V gives CDR1 LNHDA, CDR2 SQIVND (reference sequence). V was clipped by 0 bases and J by 2 bases, with 14 bases between them. The DNA of the CDR3 is TGTGCCAGTAGTATAGATCGGTGGGCAGCCGCCTACGAGCAGTACTTC. It codes for CASSIDRWAAAYEQYF.

About this clone: One end of the junction varies from germline; a read error may be responsible. This chain joins TRBV7-7 and TRBJ2-5, with D possibly TRBD2 on 7 matching bases. CDR3 length: 13 amino acids. Germline CDR1 reads SSHAT; CDR2 reads FNYEAQ (reference sequence). The CDR3 region is CASSLGGEETQYF. As DNA, the CDR3 is TGTGCTAGCAGCTTAGGGGGGGAAGAGACCCAGTACTTC. The complete variable domain, with remaining parts taken from reference TRBV7-7 and TRBJ2-5, reads GAGVSQSPRYKVTKRGQDVTLRCDPISSHATLYWYQQALGQGPEFLTYFNYEAQPDKSGLPSDRFSAERPEGSISTLTIQRTEQRDSAMYRCASSLGGEETQYFGPGTRLLVL.

This clone was counted a single time. The CDR3 protein is CASSFSILNTEAFF. The CDR3 nucleotides are TGTGCCAGCAGCTTCTCTATTCTGAACACTGAAGCTTTCTTT. The chain joins TRBV7-9 to TRBJ1-1; D is unresolved. This CDR3 has 14 residues. Germline CDR1 SEHNR, CDR2 FQNEAQ (reference sequence). V dropped 3 bases and J dropped 0 bases, with 8 bases sitting between them.

The chain combines TRBV19 with TRBJ1-5, with 12 bases fitting TRBD1. CDR1 is LNHDA, CDR2 SQIVND, per germline (reference sequence). The CDR3 consists of 17 residues. After removal of 5 bases from V and 5 bases from J, the junction contained 10 bases not matched to a gene. The CDR3 spells CASSPGLGTGGDQPQHF. The CDR3 DNA reads TGTGCCAGTAGTCCCGGCCTCGGGACAGGGGGCGATCAGCCCCAGCATTTT. The whole variable domain, remainder taken from reference TRBV19 and TRBJ1-5, is DGGITQSPKYLFRKEGQNVTLSCEQNLNHDAMYWYRQDPGQGLRLIYYSQIVNDFQKGDIAEGYSVSREKKESFPLTVTSAQKNPTAFYLCASSPGLGTGGDQPQHFGDGTRLSIL.

For this clone: Sequence at one end of the junction differs from germline and may be a read error. Additional DNA sequences in this sample encode the identical CDR3. The V gene is TRBV5-6, the J gene TRBJ1-5; D is possibly TRBD1 (6 bases). The CDR3 is made up of 14 amino acids. The germline gives CDR1 SGHDT, CDR2 YYEEEE. The CDR3 protein is CASSWRQANQPQHF. The CDR3 nucleotides are TGTGCCAGCAGCTGGAGACAGGCCAATCAGCCCCAGCACTTT.

The chain employs TRBV5-5 and TRBJ1-3; D remains unclear. Germline V CDR1 and CDR2: SGHKS, YYEKEE (reference sequence). The ends were cut back, 1 base at V and 3 bases at J, with 8 bases in the middle. The CDR3 covers 14 residues. The CDR3 spells CASSLFNYGNTIYF. DNA for the CDR3: TGTGCCAGCAGCTTGTTTAACTATGGAAACACCATATATTTT.

The genes are TRBV4-1 and TRBJ1-2, with D perhaps TRBD1 (6 bases). This CDR3 has 15 amino acids. Looked up from germline, CDR1 is MGHRA and CDR2 is YSYEKL. With 7 bases removed from V and 4 bases from J, the gap between germline ends came to 19 bases. The CDR3 DNA reads as TGCGCCAGCAACCACCCAAACAGGGCTAGCTATGGCTACACCTTC. The encoded protein is CASNHPNRASYGYTF.

The chain recombines TRBV19 with TRBJ2-7; possible D gene TRBD1, 6 bases. Germline CDR1 and CDR2: LNHDA and SQIVND (reference sequence). V lost 3 bases and J 2 bases, leaving 14 bases between the germline ends. The CDR3 is 15 amino acids. This CDR3 is CASSIWAGETYEQYF. The DNA of the CDR3 is TGTGCCAGTAGTATTTGGGCAGGGGAAACCTACGAGCAGTACTTC.

The genes are TRBV19 and TRBJ2-1; 9 bases line up with TRBD2. Germline V gives CDR1 LNHDA, CDR2 SQIVND (reference sequence). The CDR3 extends over 16 amino acids. J gave up 3 bases and V 3 bases, and 6 bases lay outside the gene matches. CDR3 protein: CASSILTSGYYNEQFF. The CDR3 coding sequence is TGTGCCAGTAGTATCCTGACTAGCGGATACTACAATGAGCAGTTCTTC.

By share, this clone counts as medium-sized. The rearrangement links TRBV10-3 to TRBJ2-7; D might be TRBD1 (5 bases). The germline V gene encodes CDR1 ENHRY and CDR2 SYGVKD. The CDR3 has 13 amino acids. V was trimmed by 2 bases and J by 5 bases, leaving 10 bases between them. CDR3 residues: CAISEASGNEQYF. DNA for the CDR3: TGTGCCATCAGTGAGGCGTCAGGGAACGAGCAGTACTTC.

The gene calls are TRBV27 and TRBJ2-3; perhaps D is TRBD1 or TRBD2 (5 bases each). The V gene's germline CDR1 is MNHEY and CDR2 SMNVEV (reference sequence). Trimming removed 10 bases from V and 0 bases from J, with 14 bases in between. The CDR3 spans 14 residues. The CDR3 region is CAIRRAGSTDTQYF. As DNA, the CDR3 is TGTGCCATCCGCAGGGCGGGTAGCACAGATACGCAGTATTTT.